Presented here are 18 T cell receptor beta chains from one specimen sequenced in a study of cytomegalovirus exposure and HLA in healthy donors. Data came from immunoSEQ multiplex PCR; TCRdb stores just in-frame clones and leaves some out. The repertoire holds 120,000 or so clones, with 89% as singletons. The specimen was PBMCs. These receptor sequences come from a woman under 30 in good health and CMV-seronegative.

The chain recombines TRBV4-2 with TRBJ2-7, with TRBD2 identical over 11 bases. The CDR3 length is 16 residues. V shed 0 bases, J shed 6 bases, and the junction held 7 bases outside the gene matches. Germline lookup yields CDR1 LGHNA and CDR2 YNFKEQ. The CDR3 DNA sequence: TGTGCCAGCAGCCAAGATTTAGCGGGAGGGCCCTCCGAGCAGTACTTC. This encodes CASSQDLAGGPSEQYF.

The genes are TRBV18 and TRBJ1-4; D remains unclear. The germline V gene encodes CDR1 KGHSH and CDR2 LQKENI. This CDR3 contains 15 residues. Trimming cost V 1 base and J 2 bases, with 8 bases left between them. CDR3 protein: CASSPQRETNEKLFF. The CDR3 bases are TGTGCCAGCTCACCACAAAGGGAGACTAATGAAAAACTGTTTTTT.

The V call is TRBV7-8, the J call TRBJ2-7, with D possibly being TRBD2 (7 bases). CDR3 length: 14 residues. V gave up 5 bases and J gave up 5 bases, with 16 bases separating them. Germline-derived CDR1 and CDR2 are SGHVS and FQNEAQ. CDR3 loop: CASSLWGGRDEQYF. The DNA for the CDR3 is TGTGCCAGCAGCCTTTGGGGGGGGCGAGACGAGCAGTACTTC. The complete variable domain, with remaining parts taken from reference TRBV7-8 and TRBJ2-7, reads GAGVSQSPRYKVAKRGQDVALRCDPISGHVSLFWYQQALGQGPEFLTYFQNEAQLDKSGLPSDRFFAERPEGSVSTLKIQRTQQEDSAVYLCASSLWGGRDEQYFGPGTRLTVT.

This sequence joins TRBV27 and TRBJ2-3; D might be TRBD1 (5 bases). Germline CDR1 MNHEY, CDR2 SMNVEV (reference sequence). Between the trimmed V and J ends, which lost 5 bases and 0 bases, there was a span of 15 bases. The CDR3 loop spans 16 amino acids. CDR3 nucleotide sequence: TGTGCCAGCAGTCCCGAGGACATATCTAGCACAGATACGCAGTATTTT. It codes for CASSPEDISSTDTQYF.

The gene calls are TRBV28 and TRBJ1-3; 7 bases match TRBD1. The CDR3 is 14 residues long. Germline CDR1 MDHEN, CDR2 SYDVKM. V shed 4 bases and J 4 bases; nucleotides not matched to a gene: 4. The CDR3 spells CASSSLTGGNTIYF. DNA of the CDR3: TGTGCCAGCAGTTCCCTGACAGGGGGAAACACCATATATTTT.

The gene calls are TRBV28 and TRBJ1-5; D unclear. Trimming cost V 4 bases and J 2 bases, with 12 bases left between them. The CDR3 has 15 amino acids. Germline loops: CDR1 MDHEN, CDR2 SYDVKM. CDR3 residues: CASSYMGAGNQPQHF. CDR3 coding DNA: TGTGCCAGCAGTTACATGGGAGCGGGCAATCAGCCCCAGCATTTT.

The chain combines TRBV6-6 with TRBJ1-2; TRBD1 agrees at 7 bases. The germline V gene encodes CDR1 MNHNY and CDR2 SVGAGI (reference sequence). V trimming: 5 bases; J trimming: 7 bases; junction bases outside the gene matches: 16. This CDR3 is 16 amino acids long. Here the CDR3 DNA reads TGTGCCAGCAGTGTGCAAGCAACAGGGGTAAATCGTGGCTACACCTTC. Translation: CASSVQATGVNRGYTF.

The chain combines TRBV6-5 with TRBJ1-3; D not resolved. The V end was cut by 7 bases, the J end by 3 bases, with 10 bases between. The CDR3 runs 13 residues. Germline CDR1 MNHEY, CDR2 SVGAGI. This CDR3 is CASTVTYGNTIYF. CDR3 nucleotides: TGTGCCAGCACCGTGACATATGGAAACACCATATATTTT.

The chain joins TRBV30 to TRBJ2-7; TRBD1 might be the D (6 bases). CDR3 length equals 15 residues. Germline lookup yields CDR1 GTSNPN and CDR2 SVGIG (reference sequence). V lost 4 bases and J lost 4, with 20 bases in between. The CDR3 coding sequence is TGTGCCTGGACCTTTAGGACAGCCGGGCTATACGAGCAGTACTTC. Protein: CAWTFRTAGLYEQYF.

The V call is TRBV6-1, the J call TRBJ2-3, with 7 positions matching TRBD1. Per germline, CDR1 MNHNS and CDR2 SASEGT. The CDR3 extends over 13 amino acids. Unmatched junction bases numbered 7, after V lost 7 bases and J lost 6 bases. CDR3 amino acids: CASTTGDRDTQYF. The DNA of the CDR3 is TGTGCCAGCACCACAGGGGATAGGGATACGCAGTATTTT.

In DNA, the CDR3 is TGTGCCAGCAGCCGGAGATCCGGGACATCTAACTACGAGCAGTACTTC. Its translation: CASSRRSGTSNYEQYF. The chain joins TRBV4-2 to TRBJ2-7; the D gene is possibly TRBD1 (6 bases). The CDR3 extends over 16 amino acids. Germline CDR1 reads LGHNA; CDR2 reads YNFKEQ. Trimming shortened V by 4 bases and J by 3 bases, and 19 bases separated the two germline ends.

The V call is TRBV11-2, the J call TRBJ2-7; D may be TRBD1 (6 bases). Trimming left V 3 bases short and J 3 bases short, with 15 bases between. The CDR3 sequence is 15 residues long. The V gene's germline CDR1 is SGHAT and CDR2 FQNNGV. In DNA form, the CDR3 reads TGTGCCAGCAGCTTCCTCGGACAGTCGCTCTACGAGCAGTACTTC. Encoded protein: CASSFLGQSLYEQYF.

The V and J genes are TRBV28 and TRBJ1-5; 8 bases agree with TRBD1. Trimming at V came to 4 bases and at J to 3 bases, leaving 5 bases not matched to a gene. This CDR3 region has 15 residues. CDR1 is MDHEN, CDR2 SYDVKM, per germline. The DNA of the CDR3 is TGTGCCAGCAGTTCGGCAGGGGGCAACAATCAGCCCCAGCATTTT. Translated: CASSSAGGNNQPQHF. The full variable domain, completed using reference TRBV28 and TRBJ1-5, is DVKVTQSSRYLVKRTGEKVFLECVQDMDHENMFWYRQDPGLGLRLIYFSYDVKMKEKGDIPEGYSVSREKKERFSLILESASTNQTSMYLCASSSAGGNNQPQHFGDGTRLSIL.

The J gene is TRBJ1-2, the V gene TRBV28; tentative D call: TRBD1 (6 bases). The CDR3 covers 14 residues. V lost 7 bases and J 6 bases, leaving 18 bases between the germline ends. Germline V gene data show CDR1 as MDHEN and CDR2 as SYDVKM. CDR3 residues: CASMGRRRTDGYTF. Written as DNA, the CDR3 is TGTGCCAGCATGGGTCGTAGAAGGACAGATGGCTACACCTTC.

The chain couples TRBV5-1 to TRBJ2-3; 7 positions match TRBD1. V shed 7 bases, J shed 0 bases, and the junction held 8 bases outside the gene matches. The V gene's germline CDR1 is SGHRS and CDR2 YFSETQ. This CDR3 comprises 15 residues. CDR3 nucleotides: TGCGCCAGCCGATTGGGACAGTCTAGCACAGATACGCAGTATTTT. This codes for CASRLGQSSTDTQYF. The whole variable domain, filled in from reference TRBV5-1 and TRBJ2-3, reads KAGVTQTPRYLIKTRGQQVTLSCSPISGHRSVSWYQQTPGQGLQFLFEYFSETQRNKGNFPGRFSGRQFSNSRSEMNVSTLELGDSALYLCASRLGQSSTDTQYFGPGTRLTVL.

This sequence joins TRBV30 and TRBJ1-1, with TRBD1 identical over 10 bases. This CDR3 has 13 residues. Unmatched junction bases numbered 5, after V lost 7 bases and J lost 3 bases. Germline values: CDR1 GTSNPN, CDR2 SVGIG (reference sequence). The CDR3: CAFDRGQDTEAFF. The CDR3 bases are TGTGCCTTCGACAGGGGGCAGGACACTGAAGCTTTCTTT. The whole variable domain, filled in from reference TRBV30 and TRBJ1-1, reads SQTIHQWPATLVQPVGSPLSLECTVEGTSNPNLYWYRQAAGRGLQLLFYSVGIGQISSEVPQNLSASRPQDRQFILSSKKLLLSDSGFYLCAFDRGQDTEAFFGQGTRLTVV.

V usage is TRBV30 and J usage is TRBJ2-3; D uncertain. Germline values: CDR1 GTSNPN, CDR2 SVGIG (reference sequence). CDR3 length: 12 residues. Trimming removed 3 bases from V and 6 bases from J, with 10 bases in between. CDR3 residues: CAWSPLQDTQYF. The CDR3 bases are TGTGCCTGGAGCCCCCTTCAGGATACGCAGTATTTT.

The chain employs TRBV5-1 and TRBJ2-3; 9 bases map to TRBD2. The J segment lost 0 bases and the V segment lost 1 base, leaving 9 bases of the junction unmatched. Germline lookup yields CDR1 SGHRS and CDR2 YFSETQ. CDR3 length equals 18 residues. The DNA for the CDR3 is TGCGCCAGCAGCTTGATCTATGTAGCGGGAGAAAGCACAGATACGCAGTATTTT. Its protein is CASSLIYVAGESTDTQYF. Drawing the rest from reference TRBV5-1 and TRBJ2-3, the complete variable domain is KAGVTQTPRYLIKTRGQQVTLSCSPISGHRSVSWYQQTPGQGLQFLFEYFSETQRNKGNFPGRFSGRQFSNSRSEMNVSTLELGDSALYLCASSLIYVAGESTDTQYFGPGTRLTVL.